Listed below are T cell receptor beta chains from one sample, sequenced in a study of T cell responses to AZD1222 COVID-19 vaccine. Clones were read by immunoSEQ multiplex PCR, and TCRdb kept only the in-frame ones, dropping some. The sample has fewer than 200,000 clones, around 94% seen once. The material sequenced was peripheral blood, taken on day 0 of AZD1222 vaccination. The origin of the receptors is an adult in good health. The CDR3 runs from the conserved cysteine through the conserved F or W. The D gene is left open where the match is weak. For some rows the clone size is stated as once, few or many, or as a class when expanded; others skip it.

D	length	size	V	J	CDR3	DNA
NA	11	NA	TRBV20-1	TRBJ1-2	CSARRHYGYTF	TGCAGTGCTAGGAGGCACTATGGCTACACCTTC
TRBD1	15	NA	TRBV24-1	TRBJ2-3	CATSDPRGQGDTQYF	TGTGCCACCAGTGATCCCCGGGGACAGGGGGATACGCAGTATTTT
NA	13	NA	TRBV7-9	TRBJ1-1	CASLSSGATEAFF	TGTGCCAGCTTGAGTTCGGGAGCCACTGAAGCTTTCTTT
NA	13	NA	TRBV28	TRBJ1-2	CASSLLGSYGYTF	TGTGCCAGCAGTTTACTCGGGAGCTATGGCTACACCTTC
NA	17	NA	TRBV15	TRBJ2-2	CATSRDTPRGDTGELFF	TGTGCCACCAGCAGAGATACGCCCAGGGGAGACACCGGGGAGCTGTTTTTT
NA	14	NA	TRBV9	TRBJ2-5	CASSADSGRETQYF	TGTGCCAGCAGCGCGGACTCCGGGCGGGAGACCCAGTACTTC
NA	14	NA	TRBV21-1	TRBJ2-2	CASSSRGLGGELFF	TGTGCCAGCAGCAGTCGGGGACTTGGCGGGGAGCTGTTTTTT
NA	14	NA	TRBV15	TRBJ1-1	CATSRDLAVTEAFF	TGTGCCACCAGCAGAGATCTGGCGGTAACTGAAGCTTTCTTT
TRBD1	12	NA	TRBV4-1	TRBJ1-2	CASSPQGNGYTF	TGCGCCAGCAGCCCACAGGGGAATGGCTACACCTTC
TRBD1	18	NA	TRBV3-1/TRBV3-2	TRBJ1-3	CASSPEGGSFISGNTIYF	TGTGCCAGCAGCCCTGAAGGGGGCAGCTTTATCTCTGGAAACACCATATATTTT
NA	17	NA	TRBV21-1	TRBJ2-7	CASSEPLSPSGRSEQYF	TGTGCCAGCAGCGAGCCACTAAGTCCTAGCGGGAGATCCGAGCAGTACTTC
TRBD1	15	NA	TRBV6-4	TRBJ1-3	CASSETGISGNTIYF	TGTGCCAGCAGTGAGACAGGGATCTCTGGAAACACCATATATTTT
TRBD1	16	NA	TRBV19	TRBJ2-5	CASSIEDRPDPETQYF	TGTGCCAGTAGTATCGAGGACAGGCCAGATCCAGAGACCCAGTACTTC
NA	12	NA	TRBV6-1	TRBJ1-1	CASSEVALEAFF	TGTGCCAGCAGTGAAGTGGCACTTGAAGCTTTCTTT
NA	15	NA	TRBV9	TRBJ2-2	CASSVRGAAGGELFF	TGTGCCAGCAGCGTACGCGGGGCAGCCGGTGGGGAGCTGTTTTTT
NA	13	NA	TRBV6-4	TRBJ1-1	CASSGGVNTEAFF	TGTGCCAGCAGTGGGGGAGTGAACACTGAAGCTTTCTTT
NA	15	NA	TRBV5-1	TRBJ1-2	CASRIGTANNYGYTF	TGCGCCAGCAGGATTGGGACCGCCAATAACTATGGCTACACCTTC
NA	14	NA	TRBV11-2	TRBJ2-5	CASSKIPGQRTQYF	TGTGCCAGCAGCAAGATCCCCGGACAACGGACCCAGTACTTC
TRBD1	12	NA	TRBV19	TRBJ1-5	CGTGRDHQPQHF	TGTGGGACAGGGAGGGACCATCAGCCCCAGCATTTT
NA	11	once	TRBV29-1	TRBJ1-2	CSVEYYYGYTF	TGCAGCGTTGAGTATTACTATGGCTACACCTTC
TRBD1	16	few	TRBV19	TRBJ2-2	CASSMGTDPRAGELFF	TGTGCCAGTAGTATGGGGACAGACCCCCGAGCCGGGGAGCTGTTTTTT
NA	14	NA	TRBV5-1	TRBJ2-3	CASSLAPDTDTQYF	TGCGCCAGCAGCTTGGCACCAGACACAGATACGCAGTATTTT
NA	13	NA	TRBV12-3/TRBV12-4	TRBJ2-6	CASGPLGANVLTF	TGTGCCAGCGGGCCCCTCGGGGCCAACGTCCTGACTTTC
NA	14	NA	TRBV6-1	TRBJ1-5	CASSEAGGYQPQHF	TGTGCCAGCAGTGAAGCGGGAGGCTATCAGCCCCAGCATTTT
NA	13	NA	TRBV28	TRBJ1-2	CASSLTDTYGYTF	TGTGCCAGCAGTTTAACAGATACCTATGGCTACACCTTC
TRBD1	13	NA	TRBV5-1	TRBJ2-7	CASSIDRAYEQYF	TGCGCCAGCAGCATAGACAGGGCATACGAGCAGTACTTC
TRBD1	16	NA	TRBV14	TRBJ2-2	CASSKDRNAATGELFF	TGTGCCAGCAGCAAGGACAGGAACGCGGCCACCGGGGAGCTGTTTTTT
NA	13	NA	TRBV18	TRBJ1-2	CASSPTPGYGYTF	TGTGCCAGCTCACCAACCCCTGGCTATGGCTACACCTTC
NA	18	NA	TRBV2	TRBJ1-2	CASSEGRRSSGANYGYTF	TGTGCCAGCAGTGAAGGACGAAGGTCCTCGGGGGCTAACTATGGCTACACCTTC
TRBD1	15	NA	TRBV5-1	TRBJ2-5	CASRSGQGAQETQYF	TGCGCCAGCAGGTCGGGACAGGGGGCCCAAGAGACCCAGTACTTC
NA	13	NA	TRBV18	TRBJ1-1	CASFGGLNTEAFF	TGTGCCAGCTTCGGGGGGCTGAACACTGAAGCTTTCTTT
NA	12	NA	TRBV25-1	TRBJ1-3	CASSESGNTIYF	TGTGCCAGCAGTGAATCTGGAAACACCATATATTTT
NA	15	NA	TRBV30	TRBJ1-1	CAWSVPEMSPNEAFF	TGTGCCTGGAGTGTTCCAGAAATGAGTCCGAATGAAGCTTTCTTT
NA	14	NA	TRBV25-1	TRBJ1-1	CASSEARGTPEAFF	TGTGCCAGCAGTGAGGCCAGGGGAACTCCTGAAGCTTTCTTT
TRBD1	13	NA	TRBV19	TRBJ1-6	CASRDRGDSPLHF	TGTGCCAGTAGGGACAGGGGAGATTCACCCCTCCACTTT
TRBD1	16	few	TRBV6-2/TRBV6-3	TRBJ1-5	CASSYSKTGGDQPQHF	TGTGCCAGCAGTTACTCGAAGACAGGGGGGGATCAGCCCCAGCATTTT
NA	14	once	TRBV6-5	TRBJ1-2	CASSYSGQNYGYTF	TGTGCCAGCAGTTACTCTGGACAGAACTATGGCTACACCTTC
TRBD1	18	once	TRBV14	TRBJ2-7	CASSRPGQDLALYYEQYF	TGTGCCAGCAGCCGGCCGGGACAGGACCTAGCTCTTTACTACGAGCAGTACTTC
NA	13	NA	TRBV27	TRBJ2-5	CASSYGPGETQYF	TGTGCCAGCAGTTACGGCCCGGGAGAGACCCAGTACTTC
NA	17	NA	TRBV18	TRBJ1-5	CASSPPGEGSGNQPQHF	TGTGCCAGCTCACCACCGGGGGAGGGGAGCGGCAATCAGCCCCAGCATTTT
NA	14	NA	TRBV7-9	TRBJ1-6	CASSGQNDNSPLHF	TGTGCCAGCAGTGGACAGAATGACAATTCACCCCTCCACTTT
NA	16	NA	TRBV5-1	TRBJ1-1	CASSLAGQGVNTEAFF	TGCGCCAGCAGCTTGGCTGGGCAGGGCGTGAACACTGAAGCTTTCTTT
NA	15	once	TRBV5-6	TRBJ2-1	CASSLDPAGRNEQFF	TGTGCCAGCAGCTTGGATCCCGCAGGGCGCAATGAGCAGTTCTTC
NA	14	NA	TRBV9	TRBJ2-5	CASSTRDSGETQYF	TGTGCCAGCAGCACAAGGGACAGCGGGGAGACCCAGTACTTC
TRBD2	14	NA	TRBV9	TRBJ2-5	CASSDGGSSETQYF	TGTGCCAGCAGCGATGGCGGGAGCAGCGAGACCCAGTACTTC
NA	16	NA	TRBV3-1/TRBV3-2	TRBJ1-6	CASSQGIASLGSPLHF	TGTGCCAGCAGCCAAGGTATTGCGAGTCTCGGTTCACCCCTCCACTTT
NA	15	NA	TRBV7-8	TRBJ2-3	CASSLAGRDTDTQYF	TGTGCCAGCAGCTTAGCGGGGCGGGACACAGATACGCAGTATTTT
TRBD1	13	NA	TRBV28	TRBJ1-2	CASSLGTVNGYTF	TGTGCCAGCAGTTTGGGGACAGTCAATGGCTACACCTTC
NA	15	NA	TRBV2	TRBJ2-7	CASSEGGLAVYEQYF	TGTGCCAGCAGTGAGGGGGGGCTAGCGGTCTACGAGCAGTACTTC
NA	12	NA	TRBV12-3/TRBV12-4	TRBJ2-7	CASSDDKDEQYF	TGTGCCAGCAGTGACGACAAGGACGAGCAGTACTTC
NA	13	few	TRBV19	TRBJ2-3	CASGEGITDTQYF	TGTGCCAGTGGAGAGGGGATCACAGATACGCAGTATTTT
TRBD2	14	NA	TRBV28	TRBJ2-1	CASWTSGRSYEQFF	TGTGCCAGCTGGACTAGCGGGAGGTCTTATGAGCAGTTCTTC
TRBD2	15	NA	TRBV5-6	TRBJ2-1	CASSPRTSGYNEQFF	TGTGCCAGCAGCCCACGGACTAGTGGCTACAATGAGCAGTTCTTC